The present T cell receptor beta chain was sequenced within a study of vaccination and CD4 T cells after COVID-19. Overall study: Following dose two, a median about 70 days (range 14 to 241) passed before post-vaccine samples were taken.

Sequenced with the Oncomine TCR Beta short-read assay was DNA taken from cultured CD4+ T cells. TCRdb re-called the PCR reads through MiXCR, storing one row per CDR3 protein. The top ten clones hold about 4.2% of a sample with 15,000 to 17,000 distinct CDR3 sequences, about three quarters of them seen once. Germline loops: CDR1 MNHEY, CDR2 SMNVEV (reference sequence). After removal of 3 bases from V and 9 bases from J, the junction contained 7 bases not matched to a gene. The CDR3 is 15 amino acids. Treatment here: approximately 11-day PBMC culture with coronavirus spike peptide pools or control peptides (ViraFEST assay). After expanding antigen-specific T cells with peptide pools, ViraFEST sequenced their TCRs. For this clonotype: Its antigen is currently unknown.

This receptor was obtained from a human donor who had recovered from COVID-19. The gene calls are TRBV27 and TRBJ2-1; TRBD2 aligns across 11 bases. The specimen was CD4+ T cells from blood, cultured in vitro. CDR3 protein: CASSFIAGGRSEQFF. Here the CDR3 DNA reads TGTGCCAGCAGTTTCATAGCGGGAGGGCGGAGTGAGCAGTTCTTC.